This T cell receptor (beta chain) was recorded in a study of blood T cell repertoires in COVID-19. Across the study: COVID-19 samples, acute and convalescent, were from the United States, Italy and Spain. PBMCs, B-cell-depleted T cells, or T cells provided the cDNA or gDNA that made up the material.

This table comes from immunoSEQ multiplex PCR, and its TCRdb copy is limited to in-frame clones, with some not included. The table lists around 30,000 clones, 60% to 80% of them singletons. This CDR3 comprises 17 residues. Trimming left V 6 bases short and J 4 bases short, with 19 bases between. Germline CDR1 is MNHNY and CDR2 is SVGAGI (reference sequence). This clone has more than one count but fewer than ten. The source material was peripheral blood. The rearrangement joins TRBV6-6 to TRBJ1-6; unclear D gene. This TCR came from a man older than 75 with active or convalescent COVID-19. The CDR3 protein is CASSRIRSSVYNSPLHF. The CDR3 DNA sequence: TGTGCCAGCAGCCGAATCCGGAGTAGCGTTTATAATTCACCCCTCCACTTT.